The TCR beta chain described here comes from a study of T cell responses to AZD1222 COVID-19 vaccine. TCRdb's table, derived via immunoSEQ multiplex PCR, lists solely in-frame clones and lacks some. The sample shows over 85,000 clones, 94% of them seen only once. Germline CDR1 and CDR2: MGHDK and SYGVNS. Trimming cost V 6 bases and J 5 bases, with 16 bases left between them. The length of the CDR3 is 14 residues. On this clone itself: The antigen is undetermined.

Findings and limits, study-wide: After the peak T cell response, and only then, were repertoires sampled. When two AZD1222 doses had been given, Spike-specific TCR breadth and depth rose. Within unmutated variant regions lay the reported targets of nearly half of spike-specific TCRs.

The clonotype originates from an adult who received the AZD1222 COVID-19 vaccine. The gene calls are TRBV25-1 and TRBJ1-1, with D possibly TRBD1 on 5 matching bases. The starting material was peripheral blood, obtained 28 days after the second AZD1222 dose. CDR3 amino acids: CASREGRGRTEAFF. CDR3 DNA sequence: TGTGCCAGCAGGGAGGGAAGGGGTCGGACTGAAGCTTTCTTT.